The sequence of this T cell receptor (beta chain) was determined in a study of T cells after posttransplantation cyclophosphamide. The germline V gene has CDR1 SEHNR and CDR2 FQNEAQ (reference sequence). The CDR3 runs to 16 residues. The V and J ends lost 0 bases and 9 bases, in that order; junction bases with no gene match: 6. Busulfan-fludarabine conditioning, marrow transplant, and cyclophosphamide on days +3 and +4 were administered. Method: immunoSEQ multiplex PCR; TCRdb's copy keeps in-frame clones and lacks some. Of roughly 42,000 clones detected, around 91% appear once; the ten largest clones hold over 2%.

The TCR originated in a male patient between 55 and 70 years old who received an allogeneic stem cell transplant from a related donor and was CMV-positive. Some T cells may be transferred from the graft donor. V is TRBV7-9 and J is TRBJ1-6, with 9 bases fitting TRBD1. Source: PBMCs, taken 60 to 65 days after allogeneic stem cell transplant with posttransplant cyclophosphamide. This CDR3 reads CASSLALATGGSPLHF. CDR3 coding DNA: TGTGCCAGCAGCTTAGCGTTGGCGACAGGGGGTTCACCCCTCCACTTT.